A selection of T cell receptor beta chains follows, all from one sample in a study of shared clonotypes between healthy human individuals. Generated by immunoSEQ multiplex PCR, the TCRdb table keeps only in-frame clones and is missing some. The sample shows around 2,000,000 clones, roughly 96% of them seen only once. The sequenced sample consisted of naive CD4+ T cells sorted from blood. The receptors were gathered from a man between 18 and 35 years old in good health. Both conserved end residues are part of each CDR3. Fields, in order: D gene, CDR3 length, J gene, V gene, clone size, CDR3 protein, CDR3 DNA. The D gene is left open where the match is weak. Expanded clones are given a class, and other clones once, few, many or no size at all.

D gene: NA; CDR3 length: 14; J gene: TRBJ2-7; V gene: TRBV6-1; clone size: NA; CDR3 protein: CASGEDRSRLEQYF; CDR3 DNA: TGTGCCAGCGGGGAGGACAGGTCGCGGCTCGAGCAGTACTTC
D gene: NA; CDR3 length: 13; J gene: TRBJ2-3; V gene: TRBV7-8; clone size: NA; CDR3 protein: CASSLAGANTQYF; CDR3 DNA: TGTGCCAGCAGCTTAGCGGGTGCAAATACGCAGTATTTT
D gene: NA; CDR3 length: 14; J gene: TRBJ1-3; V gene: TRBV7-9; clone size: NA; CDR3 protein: CASSPRISGNTIYF; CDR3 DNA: TGTGCCAGCAGTCCCAGGATCTCTGGAAACACCATATATTTT
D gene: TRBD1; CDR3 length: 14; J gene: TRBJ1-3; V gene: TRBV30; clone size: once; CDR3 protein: CAWNGGTGGNTIYF; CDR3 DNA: TGTGCCTGGAATGGGGGGACAGGTGGAAACACCATATATTTT
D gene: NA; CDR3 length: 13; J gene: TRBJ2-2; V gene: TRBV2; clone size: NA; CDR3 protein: CASRITNTGELFF; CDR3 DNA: TGTGCCAGCAGAATTACGAACACCGGGGAGCTGTTTTTT
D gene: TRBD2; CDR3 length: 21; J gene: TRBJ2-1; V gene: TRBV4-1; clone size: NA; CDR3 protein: CASSQALGRAGGTAKNNEQFF; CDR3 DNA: TGCGCCAGCAGCCAAGCCCTGGGTAGGGCGGGGGGGACCGCCAAGAACAATGAGCAGTTCTTC
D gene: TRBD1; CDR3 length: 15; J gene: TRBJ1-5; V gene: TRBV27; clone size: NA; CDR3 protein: CASSSDREGFQPQHF; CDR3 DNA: TGTGCCAGCAGTTCAGACAGGGAAGGCTTTCAGCCCCAGCATTTT
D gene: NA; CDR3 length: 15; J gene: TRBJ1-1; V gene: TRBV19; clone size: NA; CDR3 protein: CASSSSSTMNTEAFF; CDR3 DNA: TGTGCCAGTAGTTCCTCATCAACTATGAACACTGAAGCTTTCTTT
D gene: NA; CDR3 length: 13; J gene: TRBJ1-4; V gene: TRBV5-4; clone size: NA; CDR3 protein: CASSRGDTEKLFF; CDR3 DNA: TGTGCCAGCAGCCGCGGGGACACTGAAAAACTGTTTTTT
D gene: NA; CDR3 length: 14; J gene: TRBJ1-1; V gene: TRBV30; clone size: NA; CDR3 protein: CAWSTTGLNTEAFF; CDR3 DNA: TGTGCCTGGAGTACCACCGGGTTGAACACTGAAGCTTTCTTT
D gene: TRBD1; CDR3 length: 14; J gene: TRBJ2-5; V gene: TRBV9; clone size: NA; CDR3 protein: CASSPGQMRETQYF; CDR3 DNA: TGTGCCAGCAGCCCGGGACAGATGAGGGAGACCCAGTACTTC
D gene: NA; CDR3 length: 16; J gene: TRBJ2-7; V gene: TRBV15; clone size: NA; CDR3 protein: CATSSGGSVDSYEQYF; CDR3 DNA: TGTGCCACCAGCAGCGGCGGCAGCGTAGACTCCTACGAGCAGTACTTC
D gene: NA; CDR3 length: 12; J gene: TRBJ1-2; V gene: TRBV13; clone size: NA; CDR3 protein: CASSLGGYGYTF; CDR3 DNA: TGTGCCAGCAGCTTAGGGGGTTACGGCTACACCTTC
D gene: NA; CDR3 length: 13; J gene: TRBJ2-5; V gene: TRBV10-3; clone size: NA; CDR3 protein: CAISAGVFSAQYF; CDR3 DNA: TGTGCCATCAGCGCCGGGGTTTTCAGTGCCCAGTACTTC
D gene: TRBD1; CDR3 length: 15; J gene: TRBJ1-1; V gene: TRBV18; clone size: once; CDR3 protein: CASSPPNRGGTEAFF; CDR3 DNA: TGTGCCAGCTCACCACCGAACAGGGGGGGCACTGAAGCTTTCTTT
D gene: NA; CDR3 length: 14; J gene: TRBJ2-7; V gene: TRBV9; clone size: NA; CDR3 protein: CASSVGGSGYEQYF; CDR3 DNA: TGTGCCAGCAGCGTCGGTGGTAGCGGTTACGAGCAGTACTTC
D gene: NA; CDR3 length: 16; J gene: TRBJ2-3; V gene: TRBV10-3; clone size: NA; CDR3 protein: CAISGVKGEGADTQYF; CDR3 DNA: TGTGCCATCAGTGGGGTTAAGGGGGAAGGGGCAGATACGCAGTATTTT
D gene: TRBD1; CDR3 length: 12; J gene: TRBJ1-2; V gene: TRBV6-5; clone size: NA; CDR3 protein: CASTGQGYGYTF; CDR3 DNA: TGTGCCAGCACGGGACAGGGCTATGGCTACACCTTC
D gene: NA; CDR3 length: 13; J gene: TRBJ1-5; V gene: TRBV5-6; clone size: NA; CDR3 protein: CASSFNHNQPQHF; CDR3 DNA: TGTGCCAGCAGCTTCAACCACAATCAGCCCCAGCATTTT
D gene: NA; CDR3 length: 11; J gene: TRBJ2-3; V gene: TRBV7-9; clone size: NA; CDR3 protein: CASAPTDTQYF; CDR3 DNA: TGTGCCAGCGCCCCTACAGATACGCAGTATTTT
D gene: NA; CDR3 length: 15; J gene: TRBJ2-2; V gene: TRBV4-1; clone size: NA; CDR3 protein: CASSLRTDNTGELFF; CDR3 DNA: TGCGCCAGCAGCCTCCGGACAGATAACACCGGGGAGCTGTTTTTT
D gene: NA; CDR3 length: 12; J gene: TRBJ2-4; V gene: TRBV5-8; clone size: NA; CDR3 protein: CASSSQIAIQYF; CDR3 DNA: TGTGCCAGCAGCTCCCAAATTGCGATTCAGTACTTC
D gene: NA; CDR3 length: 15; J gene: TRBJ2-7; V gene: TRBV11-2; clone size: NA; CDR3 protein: CASSLVAGDTYEQYF; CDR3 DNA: TGTGCCAGCAGCTTAGTTGCCGGGGATACCTACGAGCAGTACTTC
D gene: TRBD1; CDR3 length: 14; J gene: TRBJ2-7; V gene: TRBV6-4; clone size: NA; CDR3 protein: CASSESGQGGEQYF; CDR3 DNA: TGTGCCAGCAGTGAATCGGGACAGGGTGGCGAGCAGTACTTC
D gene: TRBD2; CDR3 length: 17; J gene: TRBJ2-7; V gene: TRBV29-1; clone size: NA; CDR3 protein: CSVEDSGLAGRGYEQYF; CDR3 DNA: TGCAGCGTTGAAGATTCGGGACTAGCGGGGAGAGGCTACGAGCAGTACTTC
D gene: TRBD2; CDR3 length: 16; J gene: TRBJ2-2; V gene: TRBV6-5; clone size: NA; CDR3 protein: CASSYDLAGGTGELFF; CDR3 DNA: TGTGCCAGCAGTTACGACCTAGCGGGTGGTACCGGGGAGCTGTTTTTT
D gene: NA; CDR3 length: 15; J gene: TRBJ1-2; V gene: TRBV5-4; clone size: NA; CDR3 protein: CASSSPGRGSYGYTF; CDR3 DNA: TGTGCCAGCAGCTCTCCGGGACGGGGGAGCTATGGCTACACCTTC
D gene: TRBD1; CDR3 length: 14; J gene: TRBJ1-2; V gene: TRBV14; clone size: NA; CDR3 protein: CASSQDWQGDGYTF; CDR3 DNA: TGTGCCAGCAGCCAAGATTGGCAGGGGGATGGCTACACCTTC
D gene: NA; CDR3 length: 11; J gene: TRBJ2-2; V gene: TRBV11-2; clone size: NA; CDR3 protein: CASSLAGELFF; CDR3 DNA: TGTGCCAGCAGCTTAGCCGGGGAGCTGTTTTTT
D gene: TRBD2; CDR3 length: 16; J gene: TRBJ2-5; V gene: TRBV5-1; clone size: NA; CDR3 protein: CASSLALAGGPETQYF; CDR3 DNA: TGCGCCAGCAGCTTGGCACTAGCGGGAGGGCCGGAGACCCAGTACTTC
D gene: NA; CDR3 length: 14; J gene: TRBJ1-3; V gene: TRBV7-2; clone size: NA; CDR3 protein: CASSLVQSGNTIYF; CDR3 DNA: TGTGCCAGCAGCTTAGTGCAGAGTGGAAACACCATATATTTT
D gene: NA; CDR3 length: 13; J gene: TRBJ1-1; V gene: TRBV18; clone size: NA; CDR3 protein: CASSPTGNTEAFF; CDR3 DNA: TGTGCCAGCTCACCAACAGGGAACACTGAAGCTTTCTTT
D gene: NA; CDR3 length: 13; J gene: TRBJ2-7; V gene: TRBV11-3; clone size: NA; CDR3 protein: CASSLAQSYEQYF; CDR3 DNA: TGTGCCAGCAGCTTAGCACAGAGCTACGAGCAGTACTTC
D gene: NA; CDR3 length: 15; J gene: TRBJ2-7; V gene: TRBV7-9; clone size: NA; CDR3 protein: CASSSEGASSYEQYF; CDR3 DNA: TGTGCCAGCAGTTCGGAAGGGGCCAGCTCCTACGAGCAGTACTTC
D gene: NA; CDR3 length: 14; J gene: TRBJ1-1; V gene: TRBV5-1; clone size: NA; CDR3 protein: CASSLERGGTEAFF; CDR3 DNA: TGCGCCAGCAGCTTGGAGAGGGGTGGTACTGAAGCTTTCTTT
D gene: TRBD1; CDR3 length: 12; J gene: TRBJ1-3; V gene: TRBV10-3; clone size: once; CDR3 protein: CATGTAGNTIYF; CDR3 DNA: TGTGCCACCGGGACAGCTGGAAACACCATATATTTT
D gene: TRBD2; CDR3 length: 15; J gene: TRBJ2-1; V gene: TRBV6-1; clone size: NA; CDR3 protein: CASSVSGGAWNEQFF; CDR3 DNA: TGTGCCAGCAGCGTTAGCGGGGGGGCTTGGAATGAGCAGTTCTTC
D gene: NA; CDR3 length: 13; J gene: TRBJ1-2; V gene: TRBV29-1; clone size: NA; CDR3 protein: CSVARPAQNGYTF; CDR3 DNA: TGCAGCGTTGCTCGCCCGGCGCAGAATGGCTACACCTTC
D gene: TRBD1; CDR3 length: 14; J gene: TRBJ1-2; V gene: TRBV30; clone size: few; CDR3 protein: CAWRGTGDYSGYTF; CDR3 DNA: TGTGCCTGGAGGGGTACAGGGGATTATAGTGGCTACACCTTC
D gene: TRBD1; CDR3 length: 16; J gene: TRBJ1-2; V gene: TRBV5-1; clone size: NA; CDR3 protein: CASSLGDRVSFYGYTF; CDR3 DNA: TGCGCCAGCAGCTTGGGGGACAGGGTTTCTTTCTATGGCTACACCTTC
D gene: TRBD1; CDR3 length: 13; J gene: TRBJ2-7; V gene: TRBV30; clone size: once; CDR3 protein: CAQSGTGVYEQYF; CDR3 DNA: TGTGCCCAATCCGGGACAGGGGTCTACGAGCAGTACTTC
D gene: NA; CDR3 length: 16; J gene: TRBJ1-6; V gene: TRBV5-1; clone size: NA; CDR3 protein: CASSLFQSEDNSPLHF; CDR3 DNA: TGCGCCAGCAGCTTGTTTCAGTCAGAAGATAATTCACCCCTCCACTTT
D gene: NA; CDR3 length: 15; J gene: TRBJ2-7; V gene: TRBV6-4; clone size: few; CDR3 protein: CASLKQALSSYEQYF; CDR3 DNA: TGTGCCAGCCTCAAACAGGCCTTAAGCTCCTACGAGCAGTACTTC
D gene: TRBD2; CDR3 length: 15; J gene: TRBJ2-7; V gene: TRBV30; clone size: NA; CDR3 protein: CAWSREGATSYEQYF; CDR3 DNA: TGTGCCTGGAGTAGGGAGGGCGCAACTTCCTACGAGCAGTACTTC
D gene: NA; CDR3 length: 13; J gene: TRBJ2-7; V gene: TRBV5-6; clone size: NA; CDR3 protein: CASSRTQGHEQYF; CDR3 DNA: TGTGCCAGCAGCAGGACCCAAGGCCACGAGCAGTACTTC
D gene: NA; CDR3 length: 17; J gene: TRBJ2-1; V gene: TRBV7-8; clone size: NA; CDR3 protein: CASSFRPSGSSYNEQFF; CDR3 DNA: TGTGCCAGCAGCTTTAGACCCTCCGGGAGCTCCTACAATGAGCAGTTCTTC
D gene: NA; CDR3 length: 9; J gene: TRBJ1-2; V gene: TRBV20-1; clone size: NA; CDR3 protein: CSAPDGYTF; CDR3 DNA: TGCAGTGCGCCTGATGGCTACACCTTC
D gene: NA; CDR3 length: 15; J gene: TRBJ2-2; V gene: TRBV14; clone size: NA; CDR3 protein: CASSLLGSYTGELFF; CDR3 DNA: TGTGCCAGCAGCCTACTAGGAAGTTACACCGGGGAGCTGTTTTTT
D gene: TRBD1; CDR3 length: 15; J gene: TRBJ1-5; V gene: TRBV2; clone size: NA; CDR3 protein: CASRSDRGVNQPQHF; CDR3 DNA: TGTGCCAGCAGAAGCGACAGGGGGGTCAATCAGCCCCAGCATTTT